The 26 T cell receptor beta chains listed next were all sequenced from one sample in a study of blood T cells in healthy people across ages. PCR was performed a second time for about 6 to 12 cycles using a sample-barcoded 5' primer and a J-beta primer mix. TCRdb recomputed calls from the 5' RACE reads with MiXCR, one row per CDR3 protein. The table has approximately 350,000 distinct CDR3 sequences, about 49% seen once. The specimen was blood. The receptors here all came from a man aged 55-75 years in good health.

This clonotype occurred a few times. The rearrangement links TRBV29-1 to TRBJ1-1; D unclear. The CDR3 runs 12 residues. Germline loops: CDR1 SQVTM, CDR2 ANQGSEA. V was cut by 3 bases and J by 10 bases, with 15 bases left in between. The CDR3 region is CSVDSGPCVAFF. The CDR3 region has the DNA TGCAGCGTTGACTCCGGGCCTTGCGTAGCTTTCTTT. The variable domain in full, with the rest retrieved from reference TRBV29-1 and TRBJ1-1, is SAVISQKPSRDICQRGTSLTIQCQVDSQVTMMFWYRQQPGQSLTLIATANQGSEATYESGFVIDKFPISRPNLTFSTLTVSNMSPEDSSIYLCSVDSGPCVAFFGQGTRLTVV.

This clonotype was found once. The CDR3 region is CSARRGRASSGYTF. The CDR3 coding sequence is TGCAGTGCCCGGCGAGGCAGGGCATCTAGTGGCTACACCTTC. J is TRBJ1-2 and V is TRBV20-1; a weak D match, TRBD1 (5 bases). Deletions cut 6 bases from V and 7 bases from J, with 21 bases between. The CDR3 covers 14 residues. CDR1 and CDR2 (germline): DFQATT, SNEGSKA (reference sequence).

The chain couples TRBV11-3 to TRBJ1-5; TRBD1 matches at 8 bases. CDR3 length equals 19 residues. Germline lookup yields CDR1 SGHNT and CDR2 YENEEA. Trimming took 11 bases from V and 2 from J; bases not matched to a gene: 23. CDR3 DNA: TGTGCCGGACTTGGGGGGACAGGCGGTTTCATAGCATGCAATCAGCCCCAGCATTTT. It encodes CAGLGGTGGFIACNQPQHF.

This clonotype has a handful of counts. The V gene is TRBV7-2, the J gene TRBJ2-7; D gene ambiguous. The CDR3 contains 11 residues. V dropped 4 bases and J dropped 6 bases, with 7 bases sitting between them. Germline V gene lookup returns CDR1 SGHTA and CDR2 FQGNSA. CDR3 protein: CASSSTLEQYF. DNA for the CDR3: TGTGCCAGCAGCTCTACTCTCGAGCAGTACTTC. Combining the CDR3 with reference TRBV7-2 and TRBJ2-7 gives the whole variable domain GAGVSQSPSNKVTEKGKDVELRCDPISGHTALYWYRQSLGQGLEFLIYFQGNSAPDKSGLPSDRFSAERTGGSVSTLTIQRTQQEDSAVYLCASSSTLEQYFGPGTRLTVT.

This chain uses TRBV5-1 with TRBJ2-7, with 7 positions matching TRBD1. The CDR3 has 16 amino acids. The germline V gene encodes CDR1 SGHRS and CDR2 YFSETQ. Trimming removed 4 bases from V and 4 bases from J; junction bases left unmatched: 14. The CDR3: CASSTYLRQGRYEQYF. The CDR3 DNA is TGCGCCAGCAGCACCTACCTTCGACAGGGACGGTACGAGCAGTACTTC.

This chain connects TRBV2 to TRBJ2-3, with 9 bases identical to TRBD2. The CDR3 consists of 20 residues. Germline V gives CDR1 SNHLY, CDR2 FYNNEI. V lost 3 bases and J lost 0; bases outside the gene matches: 16. Here the CDR3 reads CASSDPLTSGRIKSTDTQYF. The CDR3 region has the DNA TGTGCCAGCAGTGACCCCTTGACCAGCGGGAGGATAAAAAGCACAGATACGCAGTATTTT.

This chain links TRBV21-1 with TRBJ2-1; the D call TRBD1 from the table was never checked on the DNA. TRBV21-1 is designated a pseudogene. The CDR3 runs 14 residues. The CDR3 sequence: CASSTTGYHNEQFF. CDR3 sequence (DNA): TGTGCCAGCAGCACCACAGGTTACCACAATGAGCAGTTCTTC.

This chain joins TRBV6-5 and TRBJ1-2; 7 bases map to TRBD1. CDR1 MNHEY and CDR2 SVGAGI come from the germline V gene. The CDR3 length is 16 residues. Trimming took 5 bases from V and 2 from J; bases not matched to a gene: 11. The CDR3 DNA follows: TGTGCCAGCAGTACATCCACTGGGACAGAGAACTATGGCTACACCTTC. Translation gives CASSTSTGTENYGYTF.

As regards this clonotype: The junction departs from the called germline gene at one end, perhaps through a read error. The genes are TRBV7-2 and TRBJ2-3, with unresolved D. The length of the CDR3 is 12 residues. Germline V lookup: CDR1 SGHTA, CDR2 FQGNSA. The CDR3 sequence: CASIFSTDTLYF. Here the CDR3 DNA reads TGTGCCAGCATCTTTAGCACAGATACGCTGTATTTT.

A few counts support this clonotype. V is TRBV5-6 and J is TRBJ2-6, with D possibly being TRBD2 (5 bases). Trimming cost V 4 bases and J 0 bases, with 17 bases left between them. Germline V gene data show CDR1 as SGHDT and CDR2 as YYEEEE. The CDR3 has 18 amino acids. The DNA of the CDR3 is TGTGCCAGCAGCCCGCCAAGGAGGACGAACTCTGGGGCCAACGTCCTGACTTTC. Its translation: CASSPPRRTNSGANVLTF.

This chain links TRBV6-5 with TRBJ2-2; 7 nucleotides align to TRBD2. Germline V gene data show CDR1 as MNHEY and CDR2 as SVGAGI. This CDR3 has 15 amino acids. After removal of 5 bases from V and 2 bases from J, the junction contained 5 bases not matched to a gene. The CDR3 DNA sequence: TGTGCCAGCAGTGCCTCTAGCGGAAACACCGGGGAGCTGTTTTTT. Its translation: CASSASSGNTGELFF.

This chain joins TRBV20-1 and TRBJ2-1; 16 bases are shared with TRBD2. Looked up from germline, CDR1 is DFQATT and CDR2 is SNEGSKA (reference sequence). The CDR3 is made up of 15 amino acids. J was trimmed by 9 bases and V by 2 bases; bases with no gene match: 4. The CDR3 loop is CSARWGTSGGGEQFF. The CDR3 DNA sequence: TGCAGTGCTAGATGGGGGACTAGCGGGGGGGGTGAGCAGTTCTTC.

The chain couples TRBV12-5 to TRBJ2-3; D is uncertain. This CDR3 comprises 12 residues. Trimming cost V 6 bases and J 4 bases, with 8 bases left between them. Germline V gene data show CDR1 as LGHNT and CDR2 as FRNRAP. The CDR3 sequence is CASGQNSDTQYF. The CDR3 DNA reads as TGTGCTAGTGGCCAAAACTCAGATACGCAGTATTTT.

This clonotype came up a few times. The chain employs TRBV2 and TRBJ1-5, with D hard to call. The CDR3 sequence is 13 residues long. CDR1 SNHLY and CDR2 FYNNEI come from the germline V gene. Trimming pared 7 bases from V and 2 bases from J, leaving 9 bases between. The CDR3 region is CASTMEGNQPQHF. The CDR3 nucleotides read TGTGCCAGCACGATGGAGGGCAATCAGCCCCAGCATTTT.

V gene TRBV7-2 combines with J gene TRBJ1-2; D ambiguous. The CDR3 spans 15 residues. Germline V gene lookup returns CDR1 SGHTA and CDR2 FQGNSA. Trimming shortened V by 1 base and J by 4 bases, and 13 bases separated the two germline ends. CDR3 DNA: TGTGCCAGCAGCTTAGGGCACCTCGGAGGCTATGGCTACACCTTC. Amino acids: CASSLGHLGGYGYTF.

V is TRBV27 and J is TRBJ1-1, with TRBD1 matching 7 bases. The J segment lost 1 base and the V segment lost 2 bases, leaving 4 bases of the junction unmatched. CDR1 and CDR2 (germline): MNHEY, SMNVEV (reference sequence). The CDR3 has 15 residues. CDR3: CASSLGQGENTEAFF. CDR3 nucleotide sequence: TGTGCCAGCAGTTTAGGGCAGGGGGAGAACACTGAAGCTTTCTTT.

There are a few counts of this clonotype. This may arise from a read error, as a much more abundant clone is one base away. This chain links TRBV27 with TRBJ2-1; possible D gene TRBD2, 6 bases. With 3 bases removed from V and 3 bases from J, the gap between germline ends came to 18 bases. The CDR3 spans 17 residues. Germline CDR1 and CDR2: MNHEY and SMNVEV (reference sequence). CDR3 in amino acids: CASSFSRRRAGYNEQFF. CDR3 coding DNA: TGTGCCAGCAGTTTTAGTAGGAGACGAGCGGGCTACAATGAGCAGTTCTTC.

This clonotype has just a few counts. The chain carries TRBV3-1 and TRBJ1-1, with 9 bases lining up with TRBD1. Germline V lookup: CDR1 LGHDT, CDR2 YNNKEL (reference sequence). V lost 3 bases to trimming and J lost 8 bases; unmatched junction nucleotides: 10. The CDR3 extends over 15 amino acids. The CDR3 nucleotides are TGTGCCAGCAGCCATTCGTCAGGACAGGGGCGAGAAGCTTTCTTT. This translates into CASSHSSGQGREAFF.

The V gene is TRBV29-1, the J gene TRBJ2-3; either TRBD1 or TRBD2 may fit D (5 bases each). The CDR3 runs to 11 residues. V shed 8 bases and J shed 6 bases, with 12 bases lying between them. Germline values: CDR1 SQVTM, CDR2 ANQGSEA. CDR3 sequence: CSTPWGDTQYF. DNA for the CDR3: TGCAGCACCCCATGGGGGGATACGCAGTATTTT.

The J gene is TRBJ2-1, the V gene TRBV5-1, with 10 nucleotides matching TRBD2. Losses at the gene ends were 4 bases for V and 6 bases for J; bases not matched to a gene: 10. The CDR3 has 16 residues. From germline, CDR1 is SGHRS and CDR2 YFSETQ. The CDR3 nucleotides read TGCGCCAGCAGCCCAATAGCGGGGGGCCTCCTCAATGAGCAGTTCTTC. Translation: CASSPIAGGLLNEQFF.

The chain links TRBV20-1 to TRBJ2-1, with D perhaps TRBD1 or TRBD2 (5 bases each). Germline CDR1 is DFQATT and CDR2 is SNEGSKA (reference sequence). CDR3 size: 17 residues. V lost 1 base and J 7 bases, leaving 23 bases between the germline ends. CDR3 DNA: TGCAGTGCTAGAGTTCGGACGGTTGGGACCTCGAGAAATGAGCAGTTCTTC. It is translated as CSARVRTVGTSRNEQFF.

The rearrangement uses TRBV18 and TRBJ2-7; D gene ambiguous. This CDR3 is built from 15 residues. Germline CDR1 KGHSH, CDR2 LQKENI. Trimming removed 2 bases at V and 0 bases at J, with 11 bases between. CDR3 nucleotides: TGTGCCAGCTCACCAAAGGATCGGGTCTCCTACGAGCAGTACTTC. This translates into CASSPKDRVSYEQYF. Full variable domain (missing parts from reference TRBV18 and TRBJ2-7): NAGVMQNPRHLVRRRGQEARLRCSPMKGHSHVYWYRQLPEEGLKFMVYLQKENIIDESGMPKERFSAEFPKEGPSILRIQQVVRGDSAAYFCASSPKDRVSYEQYFGPGTRLTVT.

The chain has TRBV5-1 and TRBJ1-4, with D unclear. V lost 7 bases and J 6 bases, leaving 19 bases between the germline ends. Germline V gene lookup returns CDR1 SGHRS and CDR2 YFSETQ. This CDR3 has 15 amino acids. In DNA, the CDR3 is TGCGCCAGCGGCCTCTTTGCGGCCACGGATGAAAAACTGTTTTTT. It codes for CASGLFAATDEKLFF.

This clonotype has only a few counts. The rearrangement uses TRBV7-2 and TRBJ2-1; 8 bases are shared with TRBD2. This CDR3 comprises 16 residues. CDR1 is SGHTA, CDR2 FQGNSA, per germline. The J segment lost 9 bases and the V segment lost 5 bases, leaving 15 bases of the junction unmatched. The CDR3 protein is CASSRDPTSAKGEQFF. Here the CDR3 DNA reads TGTGCCAGCAGCCGTGACCCGACTAGCGCTAAGGGTGAGCAGTTCTTC.

This clonotype has more than one count but fewer than ten. The J gene is TRBJ2-3, the V gene TRBV12-3 or TRBV12-4, with 8 bases matching TRBD2. Losses at the gene ends were 5 bases for V and 8 bases for J; bases not matched to a gene: 6. The CDR3 runs 13 residues. The CDR3 spells CASSPYGGGTQYF. CDR3 coding DNA: TGTGCCAGCAGTCCCTACGGGGGGGGTACGCAGTATTTT.

The chain combines TRBV4-2 with TRBJ2-3; 7 nucleotides match TRBD2. The germline gives CDR1 LGHNA, CDR2 YNFKEQ. The CDR3 extends over 18 amino acids. Trimming took 0 bases from V and 0 from J; bases not matched to a gene: 9. CDR3 region: CASSQDLGASGSTDTQYF. DNA of the CDR3: TGTGCCAGCAGCCAAGACCTCGGGGCTAGCGGTAGCACAGATACGCAGTATTTT.